The TCR beta chain under discussion was sequenced for a study of T cell responses to AZD1222 COVID-19 vaccine. The germline V gene has CDR1 LNHDA and CDR2 SQIVND (reference sequence). The CDR3 runs 13 residues. V dropped 8 bases and J dropped 2 bases, with 12 bases sitting between them. This clone was seen a single time. The antigen remains undetermined. The protocol was immunoSEQ multiplex PCR, while the TCRdb copy is restricted to in-frame clones and leaves out a portion. The sample includes under 150,000 clones, roughly 88% of them seen just once. Broader study findings: Females made up more of the donors, who were largely white British, and clonal diversity may have come out too low.

This chain uses TRBV19 with TRBJ1-2; D remains ambiguous. The sample consisted of peripheral blood, taken on day 0 of AZD1222 vaccination. The TCR comes from an adult in good health. Here the CDR3 reads CASAIQNNYGYTF. The CDR3 nucleotides are TGTGCCAGTGCTATCCAGAACAACTATGGCTACACCTTC.